This T cell receptor (beta chain) stems from a study of blood T cell repertoires in COVID-19. Study summary: The United States, Italy and Spain supplied acute and convalescent COVID-19 samples. From T cells, B-cell-depleted T cells, or PBMCs came the material, which was cDNA or gDNA.

The trim removed 0 bases at V and 6 bases at J, leaving 6 bases unmatched. In germline, CDR1 is SGHAT, CDR2 FQNNGV. The CDR3 totals 15 residues. Original processing notes: It was from reference gene primer amplification that nucleated cell counts were estimated. TCRdb's copy holds only in-frame clones and misses some; the assay was immunoSEQ multiplex PCR. V, J and clone size were drawn from that table, and D and trimming were deduced from the DNA. Counted here are about 200,000 clones, approximately 83% occurring once; the ten biggest clones make up around 26%. The sequenced sample consisted of peripheral blood. V and J are TRBV11-2 and TRBJ2-7; the match to TRBD1 covers 9 bases. The TCR comes from a man aged 40-49 years with acute or convalescent COVID-19. The CDR3 DNA reads as TGTGCCAGCAGCTTAGAAGGGACAGGGTTCCCCGAGCAGTACTTC. Translation: CASSLEGTGFPEQYF.